Each of the 27 T cell receptor beta chains below was sequenced from the same sample in a study of blood T cell repertoires in COVID-19. The data were produced by immunoSEQ multiplex PCR, yet TCRdb's version contains in-frame clones alone and is incomplete. The sample carries nearly 350,000 clones, about 90% recorded once. The sequencing sample was made of PBMCs or T cells enriched from blood (not recorded which). These receptor sequences come from a woman aged 25 to 39 who had recovered from COVID-19.

The chain employs TRBV28 and TRBJ2-1; 7 nucleotides agree with TRBD1. The V gene's germline CDR1 is MDHEN and CDR2 SYDVKM. The ends lost 6 bases at V and 10 bases at J; junction bases unmatched: 9. The CDR3 length is 13 residues. The CDR3 sequence: CASRPGTVREQFF. The CDR3 coding sequence is TGTGCCAGCAGGCCCGGGACAGTGCGGGAGCAGTTCTTC.

The chain joins TRBV7-9 to TRBJ1-2, with 10 nucleotides matching TRBD1. This CDR3 has 14 residues. J gave up 6 bases and V 5 bases, and 6 bases lay outside the gene matches. CDR1 is SEHNR, CDR2 FQNEAQ, per germline (reference sequence). CDR3 residues: CASSPRDRGNGYTF. CDR3 nucleotides: TGTGCCAGCAGCCCGAGGGACAGGGGTAATGGCTACACCTTC.

CDR3 in amino acids: CAWGGGQADQPQHF. The CDR3 DNA reads TGTGCCTGGGGAGGGGGACAGGCTGATCAGCCCCAGCATTTT. The chain carries TRBV30 and TRBJ1-5; 8 bases fit TRBD1. The germline V gene encodes CDR1 GTSNPN and CDR2 SVGIG (reference sequence). This CDR3 region has 14 residues. V dropped 5 bases and J dropped 5; count of bases not matched to a gene: 8.

This clone was observed a single time. The J gene is TRBJ2-2, the V gene TRBV7-6; the D gene is possibly TRBD2 (6 bases). CDR3 length equals 14 residues. The V gene lost 3 bases and the J gene lost 7 bases, with 12 bases spanning the gap. Looked up from germline, CDR1 is SGHVS and CDR2 is FNYEAQ. CDR3 sequence reads: CASSLDPEGGELFF. CDR3 DNA sequence: TGTGCCAGCAGCTTGGATCCGGAGGGCGGGGAGCTGTTTTTT.

This sequence joins TRBV30 and TRBJ1-2, with TRBD1 matching 10 bases. This CDR3 contains 15 residues. Germline assignment: CDR1 GTSNPN and CDR2 SVGIG (reference sequence). Trimming at V came to 4 bases and at J to 2 bases, leaving 7 bases not matched to a gene. The CDR3 here is CAWTAGQGYNYGYTF. The CDR3 DNA sequence: TGTGCCTGGACCGCGGGACAGGGGTACAACTATGGCTACACCTTC.

This clone showed up just once. The V and J genes are TRBV7-2 and TRBJ2-7; possibly TRBD2 for D (6 bases). The CDR3 spans 15 residues. The germline V gene encodes CDR1 SGHTA and CDR2 FQGNSA. The V gene lost 2 bases and the J gene lost 3 bases, with 14 bases spanning the gap. CDR3 sequence reads: CASSLTGTEIYEQYF. CDR3 bases: TGTGCCAGCAGCTTAACCGGGACTGAGATCTACGAGCAGTACTTC.

The chain couples TRBV27 to TRBJ2-7; perhaps TRBD1 as D (6 bases). The CDR3 extends over 15 amino acids. The germline CDR1 and CDR2 sequences are MNHEY and SMNVEV (reference sequence). Between the trimmed V and J ends, which lost 1 base and 6 bases, there was a span of 16 bases. The CDR3 sequence: CASSLLGANFGEQYF. The CDR3 nucleotides read TGTGCCAGCAGTTTATTGGGGGCCAACTTCGGCGAGCAGTACTTC.

This clone was counted a single time. The rearrangement links TRBV12-3 or TRBV12-4 to TRBJ1-2, with no clear D. The ends were cut back, 1 base at V and 5 bases at J, with 8 bases in the middle. The CDR3 has 13 residues. DNA for the CDR3: TGTGCCAGCAGTTTAGGCAGACATTATGGCTACACCTTC. Its protein product is CASSLGRHYGYTF.

The genes are TRBV5-1 and TRBJ1-1; the D gene is possibly TRBD1 (6 bases). Germline CDR1 SGHRS, CDR2 YFSETQ. The CDR3 is 13 residues long. V lost 5 bases and J lost 1, with 9 bases in between. Here the CDR3 reads CASRSGQNTEAFF. The CDR3 nucleotides read TGCGCCAGCAGATCGGGACAGAACACTGAAGCTTTCTTT. Filled out from reference TRBV5-1 and TRBJ1-1, the complete variable domain reads KAGVTQTPRYLIKTRGQQVTLSCSPISGHRSVSWYQQTPGQGLQFLFEYFSETQRNKGNFPGRFSGRQFSNSRSEMNVSTLELGDSALYLCASRSGQNTEAFFGQGTRLTVV.

This clone was seen once. This chain connects TRBV7-9 to TRBJ1-1; 9 bases fit TRBD1. The J segment lost 1 base and the V segment lost 5 bases, leaving 5 bases of the junction unmatched. This CDR3 contains 15 residues. Germline assignment: CDR1 SEHNR and CDR2 FQNEAQ (reference sequence). The CDR3 bases are TGTGCCAGCAGCGAGGGACAGGGAAAGAACACTGAAGCTTTCTTT. It specifies CASSEGQGKNTEAFF.

This chain connects TRBV5-4 to TRBJ2-1; 8 bases align to TRBD2. Trimming removed 7 bases from V and 0 bases from J; junction bases left unmatched: 12. Per the germline V gene, CDR1 is SGHNT and CDR2 is YYREEE (reference sequence). The CDR3 runs to 17 residues. The CDR3 sequence: CASRGRGEAFSYNEQFF. As DNA, the CDR3 is TGTGCCAGCCGGGGGCGGGGGGAAGCATTCTCCTACAATGAGCAGTTCTTC.

This chain joins TRBV7-2 and TRBJ1-2; 10 bases match TRBD1. The germline V gene has CDR1 SGHTA and CDR2 FQGNSA. The V segment lost 5 bases and the J segment 6 bases; nucleotides outside the gene matches: 9. The CDR3 contains 15 residues. The CDR3 loop reads CASSKGGQGTDGYTF. The CDR3 DNA sequence: TGTGCCAGCAGCAAAGGGGGACAGGGGACCGATGGCTACACCTTC.

The chain employs TRBV18 and TRBJ1-5; 7 nucleotides align to TRBD1. J was trimmed by 7 bases and V by 3 bases; bases with no gene match: 6. CDR1 is KGHSH, CDR2 LQKENI, per germline. The CDR3 consists of 14 residues. The CDR3: CASSPDRERQPQHF. The CDR3 DNA reads TGTGCCAGCTCACCCGACAGGGAGAGGCAGCCCCAGCATTTT.

The genes are TRBV4-1 and TRBJ1-4; TRBD1 matches at 8 bases. CDR1 is MGHRA, CDR2 YSYEKL, per germline. The trim removed 4 bases at V and 1 base at J, leaving 5 bases unmatched. The CDR3 extends over 16 amino acids. The CDR3 DNA follows: TGCGCCAGCAGCCGCTCTACAGGGGGAACTAATGAAAAACTGTTTTTT. This sequence encodes CASSRSTGGTNEKLFF.

This chain connects TRBV5-6 to TRBJ2-1; D may be TRBD1 (5 bases). Germline assignment: CDR1 SGHDT and CDR2 YYEEEE. V was trimmed by 1 base and J by 7 bases, leaving 6 bases between them. This CDR3 has 12 residues. Written as DNA, the CDR3 is TGTGCCAGCAGCTTGCAGGGTAATGAGCAGTTCTTC. Its protein product is CASSLQGNEQFF.

This chain joins TRBV18 and TRBJ2-7; tentatively, D is TRBD1 (6 bases). Germline V gives CDR1 KGHSH, CDR2 LQKENI. Trimming stripped 5 bases from V and 5 bases from J, with 10 bases between. This CDR3 has 12 amino acids. The CDR3 coding sequence is TGTGCCAGCTCATTAGGGACAAACGAGCAGTACTTC. This encodes CASSLGTNEQYF. The variable domain in full, with the rest retrieved from reference TRBV18 and TRBJ2-7, is NAGVMQNPRHLVRRRGQEARLRCSPMKGHSHVYWYRQLPEEGLKFMVYLQKENIIDESGMPKERFSAEFPKEGPSILRIQQVVRGDSAAYFCASSLGTNEQYFGPGTRLTVT.

This chain connects TRBV7-2 to TRBJ1-5, with D possibly being TRBD1 (5 bases). The CDR3 runs to 13 residues. Between the trimmed V and J ends, which lost 5 bases and 2 bases, there was a span of 7 bases. The germline V gene encodes CDR1 SGHTA and CDR2 FQGNSA. The DNA of the CDR3 is TGTGCCAGCAGCGTCAGGGGCAATCAGCCCCAGCATTTT. This gives the protein CASSVRGNQPQHF. The complete variable domain, with remaining parts taken from reference TRBV7-2 and TRBJ1-5, reads GAGVSQSPSNKVTEKGKDVELRCDPISGHTALYWYRQSLGQGLEFLIYFQGNSAPDKSGLPSDRFSAERTGGSVSTLTIQRTQQEDSAVYLCASSVRGNQPQHFGDGTRLSIL.

V and J are TRBV7-6 and TRBJ2-2; D is unclear. Germline V gives CDR1 SGHVS, CDR2 FNYEAQ. The CDR3 consists of 12 residues. V was cut by 9 bases and J by 1 base, with 6 bases left in between. The CDR3 loop reads CASSGNTGELFF. CDR3 in DNA: TGTGCCAGTTCAGGGAACACCGGGGAGCTGTTTTTT.

The chain has TRBV19 and TRBJ2-1; TRBD1 matches at 7 bases. The junction had 6 bases not matched to a gene; V was cut back by 6 bases and J by 7 bases. The CDR3 runs to 13 residues. In germline, CDR1 is LNHDA, CDR2 SQIVND (reference sequence). CDR3 sequence: CASRPQGLNEQFF. Here the CDR3 DNA reads TGTGCCAGTAGACCACAGGGGTTGAATGAGCAGTTCTTC.

This clone has just one count. The chain has TRBV11-2 and TRBJ2-2; TRBD2 aligns across 8 bases. CDR1 is SGHAT, CDR2 FQNNGV, per germline. V was clipped by 3 bases and J by 7 bases; unmatched bases: 7. The CDR3 contains 15 residues. DNA of the CDR3: TGTGCCAGCAGCTTGAAACGGGGGGGCTTCGGGGAGCTGTTTTTT. The encoded protein is CASSLKRGGFGELFF.

The J gene is TRBJ1-4, the V gene TRBV28; no definite D call. V gave up 2 bases and J gave up 8 bases, with 9 bases separating them. Germline CDR1 reads MDHEN; CDR2 reads SYDVKM. The CDR3 consists of 13 residues. The CDR3 DNA follows: TGTGCCAGCAGTTTAGGTCCGGGAGAAAAACTGTTTTTT. Its protein product is CASSLGPGEKLFF.

V is TRBV18 and J is TRBJ1-1; tentative D call: TRBD1 (6 bases). Germline lookup yields CDR1 KGHSH and CDR2 LQKENI. V lost 1 base and J lost 7, with 10 bases in between. This CDR3 has 13 amino acids. The CDR3 nucleotides are TGTGCCAGCTCACCACGACAGGAGCTTGAAGCTTTCTTT. It yields the protein CASSPRQELEAFF. Variable domain in full (rest from reference TRBV18 and TRBJ1-1): NAGVMQNPRHLVRRRGQEARLRCSPMKGHSHVYWYRQLPEEGLKFMVYLQKENIIDESGMPKERFSAEFPKEGPSILRIQQVVRGDSAAYFCASSPRQELEAFFGQGTRLTVV.

This chain links TRBV27 with TRBJ2-7; 9 bases align to TRBD1. The junction had 6 bases not matched to a gene; V was cut back by 6 bases and J by 0 bases. The V gene's germline CDR1 is MNHEY and CDR2 SMNVEV (reference sequence). The CDR3 contains 15 residues. CDR3 DNA: TGTGCCAGCAGGCCTGGGACAGGGAACTCCTACGAGCAGTACTTC. The encoded protein is CASRPGTGNSYEQYF.

The V gene is TRBV9, the J gene TRBJ1-5; D call uncertain. CDR3 length equals 15 residues. V gave up 0 bases and J gave up 1 base, with 8 bases separating them. CDR1 is SGDLS, CDR2 YYNGEE, per germline. CDR3 sequence reads: CASSVGWRSNQPQHF. CDR3 nucleotide sequence: TGTGCCAGCAGCGTAGGTTGGCGGAGCAATCAGCCCCAGCATTTT. Supplemented by reference TRBV9 and TRBJ1-5, the full variable domain reads DSGVTQTPKHLITATGQRVTLRCSPRSGDLSVYWYQQSLDQGLQFLIQYYNGEERAKGNILERFSAQQFPDLHSELNLSSLELGDSALYFCASSVGWRSNQPQHFGDGTRLSIL.

The chain has TRBV29-1 and TRBJ2-3; 8 bases are shared with TRBD1. The CDR3 totals 13 residues. The trim removed 8 bases at V and 5 bases at J, leaving 9 bases unmatched. Germline lookup yields CDR1 SQVTM and CDR2 ANQGSEA. The CDR3 sequence: CSSTDRGEDTQYF. The CDR3 DNA sequence: TGCAGCTCCACCGACAGGGGCGAAGATACGCAGTATTTT.

The chain uses TRBV6-1 and TRBJ2-2; possible D gene TRBD1, 5 bases. The germline CDR1 and CDR2 sequences are MNHNS and SASEGT. This CDR3 comprises 14 residues. The V and J ends lost 3 bases and 2 bases respectively, with 7 bases between them. CDR3 nucleotides: TGTGCCAGCAGTGACAGGGTCAACACCGGGGAGCTGTTTTTT. It encodes CASSDRVNTGELFF.

V is TRBV28 and J is TRBJ2-1; 9 bases align to TRBD2. The trim removed 3 bases at V and 5 bases at J, leaving 8 bases unmatched. Per germline, CDR1 MDHEN and CDR2 SYDVKM. CDR3 length: 16 residues. CDR3: CASSFGVLAGHNEQFF. Here the CDR3 DNA reads TGTGCCAGCAGTTTTGGTGTGCTAGCGGGACACAATGAGCAGTTCTTC.